The 3 T cell receptor beta chains presented below share a single source sample, sequenced in a study of T cell responses to AZD1222 COVID-19 vaccine. The data were produced by immunoSEQ multiplex PCR, yet TCRdb's version contains in-frame clones alone and is incomplete. The sample lists just under 85,000 clones, 86% occurring once. This material consisted of peripheral blood, taken on day 0 of AZD1222 vaccination. The receptors derive from an adult in good health.

This CDR3 is CASSPGTVGNTEAFF. The CDR3 nucleotides are TGCGCCAGCAGCCCCGGAACCGTGGGGAACACTGAAGCTTTCTTT. This chain links TRBV5-1 with TRBJ1-1; no firm D call. Germline V lookup: CDR1 SGHRS, CDR2 YFSETQ. CDR3 length: 15 amino acids. With 4 bases removed from V and 1 base from J, the gap between germline ends came to 14 bases. The full variable domain, rest sourced from reference TRBV5-1 and TRBJ1-1, is KAGVTQTPRYLIKTRGQQVTLSCSPISGHRSVSWYQQTPGQGLQFLFEYFSETQRNKGNFPGRFSGRQFSNSRSEMNVSTLELGDSALYLCASSPGTVGNTEAFFGQGTRLTVV.

This chain links TRBV5-1 with TRBJ1-2; TRBD1 aligns across 8 bases. Germline CDR1 is SGHRS and CDR2 is YFSETQ. This CDR3 region has 15 residues. V lost 2 bases and J lost 2; bases outside the gene matches: 5. In DNA, the CDR3 is TGCGCCAGCAGCTTCCAGGGGGCAGGGAACTATGGCTACACCTTC. Its translation is CASSFQGAGNYGYTF.

A word on this clone: This is likely a read error, given that the CDR3 carries no conserved phenylalanine or tryptophan at its end. Because the CDR3's place on the DNA is in doubt, the DNA is left out and the CDR3 is given as listed by TCRdb. The chain combines TRBV24-1 with TRBJ1-6; TRBD1 reflects the table's D call only, with no check against the DNA. Germline CDR1 reads KGHDR; CDR2 reads SFDVKD. Inclusive of both ends, the CDR3 amounts to 10 amino acids. This chain's CDR3 is CATSDPPGTA.